Listed below are T cell receptor beta chains from one sample, sequenced in a study of shared clonotypes between healthy human individuals. Clones were sequenced by immunoSEQ multiplex PCR, and TCRdb holds only the in-frame ones, with some missing. This repertoire shows roughly 2.6 million clones, around 90% found once; its top ten account for around 0.14%. The sequencing sample was made of naive CD4+ T cells sorted from blood. These receptors all stem from a man younger than 35 in good health. Each CDR3 is given with its conserved first and last residue. A D gene is named only where the DNA matches it firmly. Expanded clones get a size class; other rows say once, few or many, or leave the size out.

J,D,V,size,DNA,CDR3
TRBJ2-1,TRBD2,TRBV5-1,-,TGCGCCAGCAGCTTGGAGGCGAGCGGGGGGGCGAATGAGCAGTTCTTC,CASSLEASGGANEQFF
TRBJ1-5,-,TRBV2,-,TGTGCCAGCAGTGGTCGGCACAGGGATTTGGGAAATCAGCCCCAGCATTTT,CASSGRHRDLGNQPQHF
TRBJ2-2,-,TRBV4-1,-,TGCGCCAGCAGCCACCTTATGCAGGGGTACACCGGGGAGCTGTTTTTT,CASSHLMQGYTGELFF
TRBJ2-3,-,TRBV11-2,-,TGTGCCAGCAGCCAGGGGAACACAGATACGCAGTATTTT,CASSQGNTDTQYF
TRBJ1-1,-,TRBV10-3,-,TGTGCCATCAGTGATCGACCGTTGAACACTGAAGCTTTCTTT,CAISDRPLNTEAFF
TRBJ2-5,-,TRBV4-1,-,TGCGCCAGCAGCCAAGAACGGGGGCTAGTGAAGGAGACCCAGTACTTC,CASSQERGLVKETQYF
TRBJ2-1,-,TRBV5-1,-,TGCGCCAGCAGCTTGGGTACACTTAACAATGAGCAGTTCTTC,CASSLGTLNNEQFF
TRBJ2-7,-,TRBV7-2,-,TGTGCCAGCAGCTTCGTGGCGGGCGAGCAGTACTTC,CASSFVAGEQYF
TRBJ2-6,-,TRBV5-4,once,TGTGCCAGCAGCTTGGCCGAGGGTTCGCTCTCTGGGGCCAACGTCCTGACTTTC,CASSLAEGSLSGANVLTF
TRBJ1-4,-,TRBV25-1,few,TGTGCCAGCAGTGAGCAGGGGACTAATGAAAAACTGTTTTTT,CASSEQGTNEKLFF
TRBJ2-7,-,TRBV2,-,TGTGCCAGCAGTGAACTGGCAGTCAAGCAGTACTTC,CASSELAVKQYF
TRBJ2-3,TRBD2,TRBV5-4,-,TGTGCCAGCAGCGAGGGACTAGCGGGAGATACGCAGTATTTT,CASSEGLAGDTQYF
TRBJ1-6,TRBD1,TRBV27,-,TGTGCCAGCAGTTTATCCTCCGGACAGGGCTCCTATAATTCACCCCTCCACTTT,CASSLSSGQGSYNSPLHF
TRBJ2-1,-,TRBV7-6,-,TGTGCCAGCAGCTCAATGGCACCGGGGGCCTCCTACAATGAGCAGTTCTTC,CASSSMAPGASYNEQFF
TRBJ1-2,-,TRBV28,-,TGTGCCAGCAGTCCACGCCAAGATGTTATGGGCTACACCTTC,CASSPRQDVMGYTF
TRBJ2-7,-,TRBV21-1,-,TGTGCCAGCAGCAGTCGGGACGGGCGAACCTACGAGCAGTACTTC,CASSSRDGRTYEQYF
TRBJ2-3,-,TRBV7-9,-,TGTGCCAGCAGCTTACGTGACTATACCACAGATACGCAGTATTTT,CASSLRDYTTDTQYF
TRBJ2-7,-,TRBV4-3,-,TGCGCCAGCAGCCATTGGGCGGTAACAGGGAGCTCTGAGCAGTACTTC,CASSHWAVTGSSEQYF
TRBJ2-5,-,TRBV2,-,TGTGCCAGCAGTGTTAACGAGCAAGAGACCCAGTACTTC,CASSVNEQETQYF
TRBJ2-5,-,TRBV11-2,-,TGTGCCAGCAGCTTGCAGGAGACCCAGTACTTC,CASSLQETQYF
TRBJ2-1,TRBD2,TRBV7-9,once,TGTGCCAGCAGCCCCCAACTAGCGGGAGGGCCCAATGAGCAGTTCTTC,CASSPQLAGGPNEQFF
TRBJ2-7,TRBD1,TRBV5-1,-,TGCGCCAGCGCACAGACAGGGGGCGGCGAGCAGTACTTC,CASAQTGGGEQYF
TRBJ1-5,-,TRBV30,-,TGTGCCTGGAAGGGGGACCGAGCCAATCAGCCCCAGCATTTT,CAWKGDRANQPQHF
TRBJ1-1,TRBD1,TRBV5-4,-,TGTGCCAGCAGCTTGGGGCCAGGGGGCAGAAACACTGAAGCTTTCTTT,CASSLGPGGRNTEAFF
TRBJ1-1,-,TRBV6-1,-,TGTGCCAGCAGTGAATCGGGGGCAATGAACACTGAAGCTTTCTTT,CASSESGAMNTEAFF
TRBJ2-2,TRBD1,TRBV6-1,-,TGTGCCAGCAGTCATTACGACAGGGCCCCCGGGGAGCTGTTTTTT,CASSHYDRAPGELFF
TRBJ2-1,TRBD1,TRBV10-3,-,TGTGCCATCACTAAGGACAGGGGGTACAATGAGCAGTTCTTC,CAITKDRGYNEQFF
TRBJ1-1,-,TRBV9,-,TGTGCCAGCAGCGTGGGCAGATCGAACACTGAAGCTTTCTTT,CASSVGRSNTEAFF
TRBJ1-1,TRBD1,TRBV15,-,TGTGCCACCAGCAGAACCGGGACAGGGGGCCGGAACACTGAAGCTTTCTTT,CATSRTGTGGRNTEAFF
TRBJ1-5,-,TRBV19,-,TGTGCCAGTAACATAAGGAGCAATCAGCCCCAGCATTTT,CASNIRSNQPQHF
TRBJ2-7,-,TRBV6-5,-,TGTGCCAGCAGACCGGGACCAGTGGCCTACGAGCAGTACTTC,CASRPGPVAYEQYF
TRBJ1-2,-,TRBV6-6,-,TGTGCCAGCAGTTACTCAGGGAATGGCTACACCTTC,CASSYSGNGYTF
TRBJ2-1,-,TRBV10-2,-,TGCGCCAGCAGTGACATTATGGCCTACAATGAGCAGTTCTTC,CASSDIMAYNEQFF